Presented here are 16 T cell receptor beta chains from one specimen sequenced in a study of blood T cell repertoires in COVID-19. Here immunoSEQ multiplex PCR was the method, and the copy in TCRdb shows in-frame clones only, minus some. The sample lists roughly 340,000 clones, about 93% occurring once. Specimen: peripheral blood. The receptors shown here come from a woman aged 18-29 years who had recovered from COVID-19.

The DNA for the CDR3 is TGTGCCAGTAGTATGCGGGAGTACAATGAGCAGTTCTTC. The encoded protein is CASSMREYNEQFF. This rearrangement joins TRBV19 to TRBJ2-1; 7 nucleotides align to TRBD2. The CDR3 runs 13 residues. With 3 bases clipped from V and 4 bases from J, the junction kept 0 bases outside the gene matches. From germline, CDR1 is LNHDA and CDR2 SQIVND (reference sequence).

The genes are TRBV11-3 and TRBJ2-1, with 7 bases lining up with TRBD2. Trimming cost V 1 base and J 4 bases; bases outside gene matches: 13. Germline CDR1 SGHNT, CDR2 YENEEA. The CDR3 spans 18 residues. DNA of the CDR3: TGTGCCAGCAGCTTAGTCGGTGGCGGGAGATGGGGTTACAATGAGCAGTTCTTC. Translating gives CASSLVGGGRWGYNEQFF.

The chain carries TRBV4-1 and TRBJ1-4; 7 nucleotides line up with TRBD1. CDR3 size: 17 residues. Germline trimming cut 4 bases from V and 6 bases from J; bases unmatched to any gene: 14. CDR1 MGHRA and CDR2 YSYEKL come from the germline V gene. CDR3 residues: CASSRRGQTGPDEKLFF. DNA of the CDR3: TGCGCCAGCAGCCGGAGGGGGCAAACAGGGCCAGATGAAAAACTGTTTTTT.

The J gene is TRBJ2-7, the V gene TRBV7-9; TRBD2 aligns across 7 bases. The V segment lost 6 bases and the J segment 4 bases; nucleotides outside the gene matches: 9. The CDR3 covers 14 residues. Per the germline V gene, CDR1 is SEHNR and CDR2 is FQNEAQ (reference sequence). CDR3 DNA sequence: TGTGCCAGCAGTATCAAGACTAGCTGGTACGAGCAGTACGTC. Translating it yields CASSIKTSWYEQYV.

The rearrangement uses TRBV5-8 and TRBJ1-5, with a possible D match to TRBD1 (6 bases). The length of the CDR3 is 15 residues. The V gene's germline CDR1 is SGHTS and CDR2 YDEGEE. Trimming took off 0 bases at V and 2 bases at J, with 9 bases between the two ends. This CDR3 is CASSLEGVGNQPQHF. DNA for the CDR3: TGTGCCAGCAGCTTGGAGGGGGTCGGCAATCAGCCCCAGCATTTT.

This clone has only one observation. This CDR3 is CATQTNTHGSSPLHF. The CDR3 region has the DNA TGTGCCACCCAAACCAACACCCATGGGAGTTCACCCCTCCACTTT. This chain connects TRBV25-1 to TRBJ1-6; unclear D gene. The CDR3 runs to 15 residues. Germline V CDR1 and CDR2: MGHDK, SYGVNS. Trimming removed 10 bases from V and 9 bases from J, with 22 bases in between.

This clone was seen just once. The genes are TRBV5-8 and TRBJ1-5; 7 nucleotides line up with TRBD1. Unmatched junction bases numbered 3, after V lost 3 bases and J lost 0 bases. The germline V gene encodes CDR1 SGHTS and CDR2 YDEGEE. The length of the CDR3 is 15 residues. The CDR3 region has the DNA TGTGCCAGCAGCTCAGGGACAGCTAGCAATCAGCCCCAGCATTTT. The encoded protein is CASSSGTASNQPQHF.

This chain links TRBV5-1 with TRBJ2-1, with D tentatively TRBD2 (5 bases). The CDR3 covers 14 residues. Germline assignment: CDR1 SGHRS and CDR2 YFSETQ. Trimming pared 5 bases from V and 6 bases from J, leaving 15 bases between. CDR3 amino acids: CASRIRSGINEQFF. CDR3 nucleotides: TGCGCCAGCAGGATTCGCAGCGGTATCAATGAGCAGTTCTTC.

The rearrangement links TRBV29-1 to TRBJ2-4, with D unclear. Between the trimmed V and J ends, which lost 1 base and 2 bases, there was a span of 6 bases. The CDR3 is 13 residues long. The germline CDR1 and CDR2 sequences are SQVTM and ANQGSEA. The CDR3 DNA sequence: TGCAGCGTTGAAGTTCAGACCAAAAACATTCAGTACTTC. Its translation is CSVEVQTKNIQYF.

J is TRBJ1-2 and V is TRBV11-3, with a weak D call TRBD1 (5 bases). Germline V gives CDR1 SGHNT, CDR2 YENEEA. Between the trimmed V and J ends, which lost 8 bases and 4 bases, there was a span of 11 bases. This CDR3 has 12 amino acids. In nucleotides, the CDR3 is TGTGCCAGCGGGGCAGGCTCCTATGGCTACACCTTC. Residues: CASGAGSYGYTF.

The gene calls are TRBV10-3 and TRBJ1-2; 8 nucleotides agree with TRBD1. The J segment lost 7 bases and the V segment lost 7 bases, leaving 17 bases of the junction unmatched. The CDR3 sequence is 16 residues long. CDR1 ENHRY and CDR2 SYGVKD come from the germline V gene. CDR3 sequence reads: CAIKGRGLVLGSGYTF. CDR3 bases: TGTGCCATCAAGGGCAGGGGGCTCGTTCTAGGGAGTGGCTACACCTTC.

The chain recombines TRBV7-9 with TRBJ1-6; D is unresolved. V was shortened by 5 bases and J by 4 bases, with 9 bases between the two germline ends. Germline V CDR1 and CDR2: SEHNR, FQNEAQ (reference sequence). The CDR3 is made up of 14 amino acids. CDR3 nucleotides: TGTGCCAGCAGCCATATCCAGTATAATTCACCCCTCCACTTT. Amino acids: CASSHIQYNSPLHF.

The V gene is TRBV18, the J gene TRBJ2-5, with 7 nucleotides matching TRBD2. The CDR3 totals 15 residues. With V trimmed by 0 bases and J by 0 bases, 1 base remained unmatched. Germline V gene sequence: CDR1 KGHSH, CDR2 LQKENI. In DNA form, the CDR3 reads TGTGCCAGCTCACCACCCGGGAGGTACCAAGAGACCCAGTACTTC. Protein: CASSPPGRYQETQYF. The full variable domain, its missing parts supplied by reference TRBV18 and TRBJ2-5, is NAGVMQNPRHLVRRRGQEARLRCSPMKGHSHVYWYRQLPEEGLKFMVYLQKENIIDESGMPKERFSAEFPKEGPSILRIQQVVRGDSAAYFCASSPPGRYQETQYFGPGTRLLVL.

The rearrangement links TRBV7-2 to TRBJ2-5; 8 nucleotides agree with TRBD2. Germline CDR1 is SGHTA and CDR2 is FQGNSA. This CDR3 is built from 16 residues. V shed 1 base, J shed 4 bases, and the junction held 8 bases outside the gene matches. CDR3 loop: CASSLEWRGGRETQYF. The CDR3 coding sequence is TGTGCCAGCAGCTTAGAGTGGCGCGGGGGGCGAGAGACCCAGTACTTC.

This clone is a singleton in its sample. The gene calls are TRBV5-1 and TRBJ2-6, with TRBD1 matching over 8 bases. Germline CDR1 is SGHRS and CDR2 is YFSETQ. With 3 bases clipped from V and 0 bases from J, the junction kept 8 bases outside the gene matches. The CDR3 loop spans 18 amino acids. As DNA, the CDR3 is TGCGCCAGCAGCTCCAAACGACAGGGGAACTCTGGGGCCAACGTCCTGACTTTC. Translation gives CASSSKRQGNSGANVLTF.

The chain combines TRBV9 with TRBJ1-4, with 7 bases matching TRBD1. CDR3 length equals 15 residues. The germline gives CDR1 SGDLS, CDR2 YYNGEE. Germline trimming cut 3 bases from V and 4 bases from J; bases unmatched to any gene: 6. CDR3 sequence (DNA): TGTGCCAGCAGCGCACGGACAGGCGGTAATGAAAAACTGTTTTTT. It specifies CASSARTGGNEKLFF.